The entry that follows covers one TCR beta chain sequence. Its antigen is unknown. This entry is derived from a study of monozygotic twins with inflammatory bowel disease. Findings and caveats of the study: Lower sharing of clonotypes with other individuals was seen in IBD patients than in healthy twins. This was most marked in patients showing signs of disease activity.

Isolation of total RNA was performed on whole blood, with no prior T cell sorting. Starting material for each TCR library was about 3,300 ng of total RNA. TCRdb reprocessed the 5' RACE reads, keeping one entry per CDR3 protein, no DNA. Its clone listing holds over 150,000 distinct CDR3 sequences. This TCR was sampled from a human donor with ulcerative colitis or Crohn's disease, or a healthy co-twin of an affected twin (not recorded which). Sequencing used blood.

The CDR3: CASSLEEVNTEAFF. The chain joins TRBV5-1 to TRBJ1-1. The CDR3 is made up of 14 amino acids. Germline CDR1 SGHRS, CDR2 YFSETQ.